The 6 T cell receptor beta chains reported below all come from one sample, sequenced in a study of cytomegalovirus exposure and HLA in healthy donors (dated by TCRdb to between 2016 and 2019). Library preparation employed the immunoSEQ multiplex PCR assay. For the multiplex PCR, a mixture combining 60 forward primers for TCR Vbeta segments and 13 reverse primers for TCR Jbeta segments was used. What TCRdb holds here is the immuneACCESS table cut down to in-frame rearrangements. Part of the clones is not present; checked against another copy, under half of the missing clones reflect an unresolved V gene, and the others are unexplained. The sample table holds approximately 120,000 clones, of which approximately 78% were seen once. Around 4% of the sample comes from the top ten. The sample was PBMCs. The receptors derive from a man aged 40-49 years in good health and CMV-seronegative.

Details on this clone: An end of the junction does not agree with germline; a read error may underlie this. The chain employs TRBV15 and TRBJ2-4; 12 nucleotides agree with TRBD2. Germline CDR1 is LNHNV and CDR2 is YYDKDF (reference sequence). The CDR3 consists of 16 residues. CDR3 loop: CATNPRLAGAGNSQYF. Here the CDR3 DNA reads TGTGCCACCAACCCTCGACTAGCGGGGGCTGGGAACAGTCAGTACTTC.

The CDR3 spells CASSPGVAKNIQYF. DNA for the CDR3: TGCGCCAGCAGCCCCGGGGTAGCCAAAAACATTCAGTACTTC. The chain combines TRBV4-3 with TRBJ2-4; tentative D call: TRBD2 (5 bases). CDR3 length: 14 residues. The germline V gene has CDR1 LGHNA and CDR2 YSLEER. The V and J ends lost 4 bases and 0 bases respectively, with 7 bases between them.

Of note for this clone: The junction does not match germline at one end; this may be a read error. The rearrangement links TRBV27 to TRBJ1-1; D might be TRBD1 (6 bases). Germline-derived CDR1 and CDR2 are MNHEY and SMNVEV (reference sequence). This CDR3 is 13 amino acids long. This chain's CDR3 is CASSLGGLNTPTF. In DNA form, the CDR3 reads TGTGCCAGCAGTTTGGGGGGGCTTAACACCCCCACCTTT.

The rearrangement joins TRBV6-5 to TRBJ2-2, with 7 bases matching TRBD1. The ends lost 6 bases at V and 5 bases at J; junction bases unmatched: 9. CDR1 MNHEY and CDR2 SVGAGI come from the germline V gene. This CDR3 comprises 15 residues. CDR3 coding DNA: TGTGCCAGCAGATCCGGGACAGCAGTGACCGGGGAGCTGTTTTTT. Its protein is CASRSGTAVTGELFF.

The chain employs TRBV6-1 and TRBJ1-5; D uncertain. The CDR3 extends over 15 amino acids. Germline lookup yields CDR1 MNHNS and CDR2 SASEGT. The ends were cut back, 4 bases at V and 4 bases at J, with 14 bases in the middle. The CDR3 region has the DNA TGTGCCAGCAGTGCCCTATTGACAACAAATCAGCCCCAGCATTTT. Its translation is CASSALLTTNQPQHF.

CDR3 coding DNA: TGCGCCAGCAGCCAAGATATCGTAGAAAAACTGTTTTTT. Amino acids: CASSQDIVEKLFF. The chain is built from TRBV4-3 and TRBJ1-4; D is unresolved. Germline V gives CDR1 LGHNA, CDR2 YSLEER. The CDR3 extends over 13 amino acids. V was trimmed by 0 bases and J by 8 bases, leaving 7 bases between them.